This TCR beta chain was identified in a study of memory CD4+ T cells and cytomegalovirus serostatus. Study details: Healthy Belgian adult donors included about nine CMV-positive and 24 CMV-negative people. The study's findings and limits: The CMV-associated TCR signature appears largely within the CD4+ memory repertoire. About 40% of the roughly 150 known CMV-associated TCRbeta sequences appeared in CD4+ memory.

Per germline, CDR1 SNHLY and CDR2 FYNNEI. V lost 3 bases and J lost 5, with 8 bases in between. The CDR3 is made up of 13 amino acids. The sort gate was single viable CD3+CD4+CD8-CD45RO+ cells for memory CD4+ T cells. The data were produced by immunoSEQ multiplex PCR, yet TCRdb's version contains in-frame clones alone and is incomplete. There are fewer than 40,000 clones in the sample; approximately 79% occur only once, and less than 5.5% lies in the top ten. Worth noting for this clone: Antigen specificity is unknown.

The specimen was memory CD4+ T cells from blood. The receptor comes from an adult in good health and CMV-seropositive. J is TRBJ2-1 and V is TRBV2; a weak D match, TRBD2 (5 bases). DNA for the CDR3: TGTGCCAGCAGTGAGCCCGGGAACAATGAGCAGTTCTTC. Encoded protein: CASSEPGNNEQFF.